The 3 T cell receptor beta chains in this list originate from one sample, sequenced in a study of shared clonotypes between healthy human individuals. Clones were read by immunoSEQ multiplex PCR, and TCRdb kept only the in-frame ones, dropping some. The sample holds about a million clones; roughly 77% are singletons and the top ten take 0.89%. Sequencing input: memory CD4+ T cells from PBMCs. Subset reported: CD45RA-negative fraction. These receptors all stem from a man aged 18 to 35 in good health. Some clones in this sample may be carry-over from other donors' samples.

V is TRBV28 and J is TRBJ2-4, with D hard to call. This CDR3 has 14 residues. CDR1 and CDR2 (germline): MDHEN, SYDVKM. V shed 1 base and J shed 0 bases, with 4 bases lying between them. The CDR3 nucleotides read TGTGCCAGCAGTTTATCTCTAGCCAAAAACATTCAGTACTTC. Protein product: CASSLSLAKNIQYF.

The rearrangement uses TRBV28 and TRBJ1-3; D remains ambiguous. The CDR3 has 14 residues. Germline V lookup: CDR1 MDHEN, CDR2 SYDVKM. Trimming took off 5 bases at V and 7 bases at J, with 15 bases between the two ends. The CDR3, as DNA: TGTGCCAGCAGTGGGAGCCACGGTTGGAACACCATATATTTT. Its translation is CASSGSHGWNTIYF.

This clone was detected only a few times. The gene calls are TRBV9 and TRBJ2-3; weak D call: TRBD2 (5 bases). V lost 4 bases to trimming and J lost 0 bases, with 12 bases between them. There are 15 residues in the CDR3. CDR1 is SGDLS and CDR2 is YYNGEE in the germline V gene. The CDR3 DNA sequence: TGTGCCAGCAGCCCCTCAGCGGAAAGCACAGATACGCAGTATTTT. Amino acid sequence: CASSPSAESTDTQYF.